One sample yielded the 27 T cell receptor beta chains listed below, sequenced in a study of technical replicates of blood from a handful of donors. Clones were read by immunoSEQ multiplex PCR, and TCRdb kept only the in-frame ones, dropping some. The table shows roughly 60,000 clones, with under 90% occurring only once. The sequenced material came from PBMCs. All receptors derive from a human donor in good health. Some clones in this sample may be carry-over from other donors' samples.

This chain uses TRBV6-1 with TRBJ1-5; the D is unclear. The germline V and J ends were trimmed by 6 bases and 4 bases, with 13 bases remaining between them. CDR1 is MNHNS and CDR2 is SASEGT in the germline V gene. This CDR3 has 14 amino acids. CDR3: CASSRMGRNQPQHF. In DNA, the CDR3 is TGTGCCAGCAGCAGAATGGGCCGTAATCAGCCCCAGCATTTT.

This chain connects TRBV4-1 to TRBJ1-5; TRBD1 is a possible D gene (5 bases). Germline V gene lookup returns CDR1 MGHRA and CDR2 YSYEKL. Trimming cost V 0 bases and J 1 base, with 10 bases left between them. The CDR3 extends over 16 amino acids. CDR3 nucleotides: TGCGCCAGCAGCCAAGAAGTAGGGGTAAGCAATCAGCCCCAGCATTTT. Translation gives CASSQEVGVSNQPQHF.

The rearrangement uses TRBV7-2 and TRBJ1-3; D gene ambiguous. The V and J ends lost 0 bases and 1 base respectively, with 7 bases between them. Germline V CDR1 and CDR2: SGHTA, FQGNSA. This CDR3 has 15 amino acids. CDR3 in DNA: TGTGCCAGCAGCTTAGCTGGAGTTTCTGGAAACACCATATATTTT. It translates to CASSLAGVSGNTIYF.

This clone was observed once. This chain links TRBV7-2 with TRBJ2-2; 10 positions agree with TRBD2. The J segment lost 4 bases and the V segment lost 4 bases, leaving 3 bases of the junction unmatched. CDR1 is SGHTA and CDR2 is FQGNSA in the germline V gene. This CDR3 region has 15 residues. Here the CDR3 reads CASSYTSGITGELFF. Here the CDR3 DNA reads TGTGCCAGCAGCTATACTAGCGGGATCACCGGGGAGCTGTTTTTT. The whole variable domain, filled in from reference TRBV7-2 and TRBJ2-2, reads GAGVSQSPSNKVTEKGKDVELRCDPISGHTALYWYRQSLGQGLEFLIYFQGNSAPDKSGLPSDRFSAERTGGSVSTLTIQRTQQEDSAVYLCASSYTSGITGELFFGEGSRLTVL.

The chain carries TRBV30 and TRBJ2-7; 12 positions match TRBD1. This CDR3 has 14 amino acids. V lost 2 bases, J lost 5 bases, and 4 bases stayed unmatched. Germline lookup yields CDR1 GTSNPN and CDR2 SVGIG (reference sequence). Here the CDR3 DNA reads TGTGCCTGGAGTACCGGGACAGGGGGCCACGAGCAGTACTTC. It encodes CAWSTGTGGHEQYF.

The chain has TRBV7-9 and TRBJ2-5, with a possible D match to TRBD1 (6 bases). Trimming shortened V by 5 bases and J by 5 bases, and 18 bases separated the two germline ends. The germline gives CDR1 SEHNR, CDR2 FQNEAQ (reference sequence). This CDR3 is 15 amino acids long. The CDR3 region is CASSTYRELEETQYF. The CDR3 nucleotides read TGTGCCAGCAGCACCTACAGGGAGTTGGAGGAGACCCAGTACTTC.

The CDR3 DNA follows: TGTGCCAGCAGCTTAGCGGGAGACAATGAGCAGTTCTTC. This gives the protein CASSLAGDNEQFF. V usage is TRBV7-3 and J usage is TRBJ2-1; 7 bases are shared with TRBD2. There are 13 residues in the CDR3. Germline V gives CDR1 SGHTA, CDR2 FQGTGA. With 2 bases clipped from V and 5 bases from J, the junction kept 0 bases outside the gene matches. Based on the CDR3 plus reference TRBV7-3 and TRBJ2-1, the full variable domain is GAGVSQTPSNKVTEKGKYVELRCDPISGHTALYWYRQSLGQGPEFLIYFQGTGAADDSGLPNDRFFAVRPEGSVSTLKIQRTERGDSAVYLCASSLAGDNEQFFGPGTRLTVL.

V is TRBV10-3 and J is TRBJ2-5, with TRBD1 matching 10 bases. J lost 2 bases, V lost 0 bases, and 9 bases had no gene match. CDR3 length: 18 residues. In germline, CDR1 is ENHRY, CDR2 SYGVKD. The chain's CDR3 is CAISESDRTGGAQETQYF. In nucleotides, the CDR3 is TGTGCCATCAGTGAGTCGGACCGGACAGGGGGGGCTCAAGAGACCCAGTACTTC.

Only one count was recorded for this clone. The DNA for the CDR3 is TGTGCCAGCAGTGAACGCCCGCCCACTAGCGGGGGGCCCTACAATGAGCAGTTCTTC. Translating it yields CASSERPPTSGGPYNEQFF. V is TRBV6-1 and J is TRBJ2-1, with TRBD2 matching over 12 bases. The CDR3 is made up of 19 amino acids. Germline V gene lookup returns CDR1 MNHNS and CDR2 SASEGT. V was clipped by 2 bases and J by 2 bases; unmatched bases: 10.

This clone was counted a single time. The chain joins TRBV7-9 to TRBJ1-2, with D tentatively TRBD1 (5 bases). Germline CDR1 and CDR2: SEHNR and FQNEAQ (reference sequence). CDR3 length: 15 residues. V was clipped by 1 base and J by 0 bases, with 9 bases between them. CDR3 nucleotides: TGTGCCAGCAGCTTAGTGGACACAGCTAACTATGGCTACACCTTC. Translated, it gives CASSLVDTANYGYTF. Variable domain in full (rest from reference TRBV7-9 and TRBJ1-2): DTGVSQNPRHKITKRGQNVTFRCDPISEHNRLYWYRQTLGQGPEFLTYFQNEAQLEKSRLLSDRFSAERPKGSFSTLEIQRTEQGDSAMYLCASSLVDTANYGYTFGSGTRLTVV.

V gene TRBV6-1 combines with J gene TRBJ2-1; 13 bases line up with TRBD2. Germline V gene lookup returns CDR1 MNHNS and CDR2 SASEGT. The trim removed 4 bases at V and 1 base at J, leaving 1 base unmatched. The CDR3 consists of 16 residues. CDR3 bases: TGTGCCAGCAGTGGGACTAGCGGGAGTTCCTACAATGAGCAGTTCTTC. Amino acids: CASSGTSGSSYNEQFF.

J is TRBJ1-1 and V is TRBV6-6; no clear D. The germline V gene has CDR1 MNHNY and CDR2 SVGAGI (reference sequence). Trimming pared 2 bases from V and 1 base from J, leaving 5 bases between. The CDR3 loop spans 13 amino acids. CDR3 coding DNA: TGTGCCAGCAGTTACGCAGAGAACACTGAAGCTTTCTTT. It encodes CASSYAENTEAFF.

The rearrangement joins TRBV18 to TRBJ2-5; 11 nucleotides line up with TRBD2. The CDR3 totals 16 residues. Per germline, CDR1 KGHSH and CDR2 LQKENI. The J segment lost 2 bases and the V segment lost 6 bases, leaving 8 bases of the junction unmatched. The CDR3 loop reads CASSTSLAGGQETQYF. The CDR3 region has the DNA TGTGCCAGCTCCACCAGCCTAGCGGGGGGTCAAGAGACCCAGTACTTC.

CDR3 in DNA: TGCGCCAGCAGCCAAGCCTACGGCGGGATAATCACAGATACGCAGTATTTT. As protein: CASSQAYGGIITDTQYF. The chain recombines TRBV4-3 with TRBJ2-3; perhaps TRBD2 as D (6 bases). This CDR3 is 17 amino acids long. Germline CDR1 LGHNA, CDR2 YSLEER. V was clipped by 1 base and J by 2 bases, with 16 bases between them.

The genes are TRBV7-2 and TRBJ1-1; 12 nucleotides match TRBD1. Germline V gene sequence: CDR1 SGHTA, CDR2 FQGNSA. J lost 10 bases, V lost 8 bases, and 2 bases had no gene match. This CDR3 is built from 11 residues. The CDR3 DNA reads TGTGCCAGCGGGACAGGGGGCTTAGCTTTCTTT. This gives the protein CASGTGGLAFF.

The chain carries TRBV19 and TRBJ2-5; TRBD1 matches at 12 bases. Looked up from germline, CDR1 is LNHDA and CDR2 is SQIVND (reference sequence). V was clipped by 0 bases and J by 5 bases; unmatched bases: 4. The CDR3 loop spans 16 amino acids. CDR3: CASSIDGTGGSETQYF. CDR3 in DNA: TGTGCCAGTAGTATAGATGGGACAGGGGGCAGCGAGACCCAGTACTTC.

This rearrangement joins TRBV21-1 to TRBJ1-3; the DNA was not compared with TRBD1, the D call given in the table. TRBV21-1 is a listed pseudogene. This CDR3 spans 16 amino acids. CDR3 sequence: CASSSPRQSSGNTIYF. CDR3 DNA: TGTGCCAGCAGCTCGCCTCGACAGAGCTCTGGAAACACCATATATTTT.

CDR3 coding DNA: TGTGCCAGCAGCTTAACTGGACAGGGGGCTGGCTACACCTTC. Translated, it gives CASSLTGQGAGYTF. The chain combines TRBV7-3 with TRBJ1-2, with 11 bases fitting TRBD1. V gave up 0 bases and J gave up 7 bases; unmatched junction bases: 1. The CDR3 runs to 14 residues. The germline CDR1 and CDR2 sequences are SGHTA and FQGTGA.

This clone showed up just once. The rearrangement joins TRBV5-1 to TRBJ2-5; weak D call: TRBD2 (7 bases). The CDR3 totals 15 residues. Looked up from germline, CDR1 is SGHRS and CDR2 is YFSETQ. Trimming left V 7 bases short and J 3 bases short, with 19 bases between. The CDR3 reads CASLRGGGPEETQYF. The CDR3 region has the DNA TGCGCCAGCTTAAGGGGCGGGGGCCCTGAAGAGACCCAGTACTTC. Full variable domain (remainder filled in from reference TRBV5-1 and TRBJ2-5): KAGVTQTPRYLIKTRGQQVTLSCSPISGHRSVSWYQQTPGQGLQFLFEYFSETQRNKGNFPGRFSGRQFSNSRSEMNVSTLELGDSALYLCASLRGGGPEETQYFGPGTRLLVL.

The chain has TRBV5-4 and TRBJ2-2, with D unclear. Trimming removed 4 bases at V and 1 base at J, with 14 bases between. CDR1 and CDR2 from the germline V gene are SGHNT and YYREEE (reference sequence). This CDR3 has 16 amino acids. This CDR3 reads CASSPPRTGNTGELFF. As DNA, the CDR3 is TGTGCCAGCAGCCCCCCTAGAACCGGGAACACCGGGGAGCTGTTTTTT.

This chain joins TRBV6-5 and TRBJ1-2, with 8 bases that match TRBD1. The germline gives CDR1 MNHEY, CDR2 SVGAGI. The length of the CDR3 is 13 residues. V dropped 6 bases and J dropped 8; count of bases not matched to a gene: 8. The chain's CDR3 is CASRSPGGAGYTF. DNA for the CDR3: TGTGCCAGCAGATCACCAGGGGGCGCGGGCTACACCTTC.

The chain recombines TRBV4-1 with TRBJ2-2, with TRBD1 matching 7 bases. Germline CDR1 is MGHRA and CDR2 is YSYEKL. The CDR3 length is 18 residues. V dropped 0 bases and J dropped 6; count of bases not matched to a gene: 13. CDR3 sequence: CASSQEGWRQGGPGELFF. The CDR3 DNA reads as TGCGCCAGCAGCCAAGAAGGGTGGAGACAGGGTGGGCCCGGGGAGCTGTTTTTT.

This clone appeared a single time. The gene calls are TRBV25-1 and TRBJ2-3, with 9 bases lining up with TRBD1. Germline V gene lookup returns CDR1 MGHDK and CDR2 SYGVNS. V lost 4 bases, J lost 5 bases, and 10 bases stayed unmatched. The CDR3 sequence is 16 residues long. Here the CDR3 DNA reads TGTGCCAGCAGTGGGGGTTACAGGGGGCTTGGAGATACGCAGTATTTT. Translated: CASSGGYRGLGDTQYF.

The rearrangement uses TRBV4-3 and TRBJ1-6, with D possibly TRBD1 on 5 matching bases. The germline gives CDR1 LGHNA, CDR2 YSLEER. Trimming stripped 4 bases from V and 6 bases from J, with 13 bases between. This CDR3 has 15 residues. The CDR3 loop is CASSPGGSLNSPLHF. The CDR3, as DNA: TGCGCCAGCAGCCCGGGGGGATCCCTTAATTCACCCCTCCACTTT.

The CDR3 here is CASSKGTGEGGYTF. CDR3 in DNA: TGTGCCAGCAGTAAGGGGACAGGGGAAGGGGGCTACACCTTC. J is TRBJ1-2 and V is TRBV2; 10 bases align to TRBD1. The CDR3 is 14 amino acids. From germline, CDR1 is SNHLY and CDR2 FYNNEI. V dropped 5 bases and J dropped 8; count of bases not matched to a gene: 8.

CDR3 sequence (DNA): TGCGCCAGCAGCCAAGCGGCGGGAGGCCGCACAGATACGCAGTATTTT. Its protein is CASSQAAGGRTDTQYF. V and J are TRBV4-1 and TRBJ2-3; 8 nucleotides match TRBD2. Per the germline V gene, CDR1 is MGHRA and CDR2 is YSYEKL. The CDR3 spans 16 residues. J lost 1 base, V lost 1 base, and 4 bases had no gene match.

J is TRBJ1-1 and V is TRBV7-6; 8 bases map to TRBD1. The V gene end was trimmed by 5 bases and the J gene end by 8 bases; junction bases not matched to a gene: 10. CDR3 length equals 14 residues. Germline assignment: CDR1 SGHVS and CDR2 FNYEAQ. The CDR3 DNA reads TGTGCCAGCAGCCGGGAAGGACAGGGTCGAGAAGCTTTCTTT. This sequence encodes CASSREGQGREAFF.